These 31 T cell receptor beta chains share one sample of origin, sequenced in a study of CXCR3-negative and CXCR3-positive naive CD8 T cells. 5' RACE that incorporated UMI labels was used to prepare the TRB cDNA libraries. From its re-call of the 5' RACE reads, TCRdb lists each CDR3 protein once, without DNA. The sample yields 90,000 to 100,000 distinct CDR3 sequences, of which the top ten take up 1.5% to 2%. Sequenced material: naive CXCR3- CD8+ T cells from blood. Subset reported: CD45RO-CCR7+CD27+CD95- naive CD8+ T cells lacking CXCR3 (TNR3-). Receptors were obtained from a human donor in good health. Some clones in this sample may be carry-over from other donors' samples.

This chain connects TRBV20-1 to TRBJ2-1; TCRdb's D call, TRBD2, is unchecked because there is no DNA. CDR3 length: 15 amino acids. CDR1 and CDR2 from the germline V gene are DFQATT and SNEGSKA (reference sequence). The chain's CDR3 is CSATGPTASYNEQFF.

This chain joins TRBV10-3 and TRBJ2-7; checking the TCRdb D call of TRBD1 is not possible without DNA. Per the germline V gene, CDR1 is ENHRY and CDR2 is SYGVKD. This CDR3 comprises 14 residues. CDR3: CAIRGTGDLYEQYF.

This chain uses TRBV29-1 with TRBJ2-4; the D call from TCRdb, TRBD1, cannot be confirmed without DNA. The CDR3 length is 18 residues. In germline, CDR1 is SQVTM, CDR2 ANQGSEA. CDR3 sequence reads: CSVEGPAGPTRTKNIQYF.

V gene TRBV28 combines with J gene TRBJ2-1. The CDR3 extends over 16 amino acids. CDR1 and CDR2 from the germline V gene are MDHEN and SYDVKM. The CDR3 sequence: CASSLRHNRTYNEQFF.

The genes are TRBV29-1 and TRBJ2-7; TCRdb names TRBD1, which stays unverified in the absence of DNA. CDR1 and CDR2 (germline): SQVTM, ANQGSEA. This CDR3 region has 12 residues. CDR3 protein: CSVEDRAYEQYF.

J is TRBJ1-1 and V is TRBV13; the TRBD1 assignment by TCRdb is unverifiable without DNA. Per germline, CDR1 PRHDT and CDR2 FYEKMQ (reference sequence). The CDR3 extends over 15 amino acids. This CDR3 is CASSPQTGVNTEAFF.

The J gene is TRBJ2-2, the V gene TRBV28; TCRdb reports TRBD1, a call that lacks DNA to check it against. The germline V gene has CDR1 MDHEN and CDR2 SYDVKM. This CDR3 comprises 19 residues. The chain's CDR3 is CASSHRKITGHANTGELFF.

CDR3 sequence reads: CASSGVGYGYTF. The chain couples TRBV3-1 to TRBJ1-2. Germline V gives CDR1 LGHDT, CDR2 YNNKEL (reference sequence). The CDR3 contains 12 residues.

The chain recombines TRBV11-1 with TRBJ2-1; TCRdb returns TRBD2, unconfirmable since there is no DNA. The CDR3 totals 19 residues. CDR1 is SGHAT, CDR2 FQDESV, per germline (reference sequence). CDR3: CASSLDLPDSEPSYNEQFF.

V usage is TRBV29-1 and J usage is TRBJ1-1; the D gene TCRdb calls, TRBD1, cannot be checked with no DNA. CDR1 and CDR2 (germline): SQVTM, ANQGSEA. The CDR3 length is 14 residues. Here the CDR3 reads CSVNGAGVNTEAFF.

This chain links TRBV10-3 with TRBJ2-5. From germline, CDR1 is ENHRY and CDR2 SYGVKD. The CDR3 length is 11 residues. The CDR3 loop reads CAISDSETQYF.

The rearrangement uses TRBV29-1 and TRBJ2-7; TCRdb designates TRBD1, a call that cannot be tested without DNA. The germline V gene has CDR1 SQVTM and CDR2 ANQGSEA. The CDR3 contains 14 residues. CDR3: CSVPLGRGSYEQYF.

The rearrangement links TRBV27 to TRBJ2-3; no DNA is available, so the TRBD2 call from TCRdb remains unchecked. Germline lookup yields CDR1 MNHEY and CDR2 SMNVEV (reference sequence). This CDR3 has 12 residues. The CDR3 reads CASTGRADTQYF.

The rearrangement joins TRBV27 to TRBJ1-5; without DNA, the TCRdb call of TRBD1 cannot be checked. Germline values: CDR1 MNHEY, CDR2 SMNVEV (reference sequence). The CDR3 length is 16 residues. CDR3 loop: CASSLSGAFSNQPQHF.

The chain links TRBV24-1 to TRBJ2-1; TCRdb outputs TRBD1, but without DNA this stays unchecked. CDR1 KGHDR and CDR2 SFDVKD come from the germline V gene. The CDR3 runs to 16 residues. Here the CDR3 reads CATESGQGSSYNEQFF.

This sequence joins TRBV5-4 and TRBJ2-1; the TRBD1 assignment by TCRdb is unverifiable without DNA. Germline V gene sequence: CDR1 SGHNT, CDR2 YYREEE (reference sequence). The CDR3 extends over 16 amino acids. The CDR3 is CASSSRQLSSYNEQFF. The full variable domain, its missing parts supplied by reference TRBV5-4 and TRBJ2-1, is ETGVTQSPTHLIKTRGQQVTLRCSSQSGHNTVSWYQQALGQGPQFIFQYYREEENGRGNFPPRFSGLQFPNYSSELNVNALELDDSALYLCASSSRQLSSYNEQFFGPGTRLTVL.

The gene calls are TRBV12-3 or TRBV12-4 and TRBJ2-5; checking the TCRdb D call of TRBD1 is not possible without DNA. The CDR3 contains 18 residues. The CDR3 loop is CASSLDPHPAGLIETQYF.

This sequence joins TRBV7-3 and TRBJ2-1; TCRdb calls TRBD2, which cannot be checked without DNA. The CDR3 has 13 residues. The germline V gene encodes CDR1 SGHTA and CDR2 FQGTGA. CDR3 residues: CASSRGSFDEQFF.

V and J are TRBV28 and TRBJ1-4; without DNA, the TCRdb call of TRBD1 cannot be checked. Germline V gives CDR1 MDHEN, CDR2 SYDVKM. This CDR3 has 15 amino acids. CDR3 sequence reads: CASIWTASTNEKLFF.

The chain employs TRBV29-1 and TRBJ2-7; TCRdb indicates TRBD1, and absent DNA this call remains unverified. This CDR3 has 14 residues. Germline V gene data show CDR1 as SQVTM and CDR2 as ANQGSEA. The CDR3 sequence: CSVEHRDRGGEQYF.

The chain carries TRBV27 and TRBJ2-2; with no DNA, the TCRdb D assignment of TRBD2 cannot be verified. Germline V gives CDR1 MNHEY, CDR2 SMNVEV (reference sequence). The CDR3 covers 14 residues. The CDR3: CASSSRQGTGELFF.

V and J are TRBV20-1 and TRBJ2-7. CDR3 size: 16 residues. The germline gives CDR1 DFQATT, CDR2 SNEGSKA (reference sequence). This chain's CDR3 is CSARDLGGDTSYEQYF.

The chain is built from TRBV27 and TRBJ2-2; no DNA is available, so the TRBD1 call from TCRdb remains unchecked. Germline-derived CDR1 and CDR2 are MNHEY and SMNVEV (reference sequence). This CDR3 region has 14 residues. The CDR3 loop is CASSFGISAGELFF.

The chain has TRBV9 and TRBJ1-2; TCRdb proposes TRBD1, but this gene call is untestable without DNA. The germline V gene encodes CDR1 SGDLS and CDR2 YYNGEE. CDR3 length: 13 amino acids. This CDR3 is CASSVGQRYGYTF.

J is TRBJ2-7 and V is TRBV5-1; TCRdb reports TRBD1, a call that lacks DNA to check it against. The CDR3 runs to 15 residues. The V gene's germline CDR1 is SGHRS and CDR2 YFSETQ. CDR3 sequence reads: CASSPRTGVLYEQYF.

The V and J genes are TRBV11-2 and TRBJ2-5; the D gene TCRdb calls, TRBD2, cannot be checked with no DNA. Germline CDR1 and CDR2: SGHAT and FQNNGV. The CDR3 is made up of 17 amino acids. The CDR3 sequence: CASSLDNSGGIEETQYF.

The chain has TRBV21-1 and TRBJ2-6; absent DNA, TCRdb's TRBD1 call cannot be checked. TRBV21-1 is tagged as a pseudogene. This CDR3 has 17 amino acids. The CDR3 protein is CASSKAGAVSGANVLTF.

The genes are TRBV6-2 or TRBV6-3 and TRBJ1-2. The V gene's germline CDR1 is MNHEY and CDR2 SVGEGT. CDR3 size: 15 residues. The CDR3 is CASSYRGPTYYGYTF.

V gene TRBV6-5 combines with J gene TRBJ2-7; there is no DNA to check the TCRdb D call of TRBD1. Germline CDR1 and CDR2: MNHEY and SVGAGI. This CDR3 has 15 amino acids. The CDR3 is CASSIPRGAVYEQYF.

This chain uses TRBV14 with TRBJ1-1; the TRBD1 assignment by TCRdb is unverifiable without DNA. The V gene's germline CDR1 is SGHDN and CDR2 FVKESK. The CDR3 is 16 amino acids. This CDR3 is CASSQVGDVRGTEAFF.

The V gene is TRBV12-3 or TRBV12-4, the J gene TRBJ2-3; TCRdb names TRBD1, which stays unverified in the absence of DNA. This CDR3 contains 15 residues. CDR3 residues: CASSLVHPGQDTQYF.